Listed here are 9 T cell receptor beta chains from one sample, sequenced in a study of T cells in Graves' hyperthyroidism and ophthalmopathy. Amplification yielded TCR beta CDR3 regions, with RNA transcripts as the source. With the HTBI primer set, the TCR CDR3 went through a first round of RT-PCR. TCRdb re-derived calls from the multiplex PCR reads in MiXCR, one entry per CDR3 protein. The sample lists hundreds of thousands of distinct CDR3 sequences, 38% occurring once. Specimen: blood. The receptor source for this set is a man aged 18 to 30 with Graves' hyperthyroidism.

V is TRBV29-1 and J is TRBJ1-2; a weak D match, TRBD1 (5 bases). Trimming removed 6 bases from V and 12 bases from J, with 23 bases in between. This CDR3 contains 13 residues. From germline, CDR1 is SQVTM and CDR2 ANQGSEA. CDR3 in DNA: TGCAGCGTGGAGAAGGACATATCATCTGGAAACACCTTC. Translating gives CSVEKDISSGNTF.

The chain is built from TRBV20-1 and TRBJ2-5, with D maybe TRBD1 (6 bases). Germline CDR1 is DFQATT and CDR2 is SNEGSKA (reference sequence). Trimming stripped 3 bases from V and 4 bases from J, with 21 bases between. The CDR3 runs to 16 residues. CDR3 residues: CSASRLQGSHAETQYF. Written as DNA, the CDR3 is TGCAGTGCTAGTCGCCTACAGGGAAGTCACGCAGAGACCCAGTACTTC.

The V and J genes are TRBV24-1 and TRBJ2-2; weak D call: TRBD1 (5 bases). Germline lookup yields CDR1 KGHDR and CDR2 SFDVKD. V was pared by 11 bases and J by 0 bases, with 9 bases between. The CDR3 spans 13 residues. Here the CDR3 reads CAIRQSNTGELFF. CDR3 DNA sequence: TGTGCCATCAGACAGTCGAACACCGGGGAGCTGTTTTTT.

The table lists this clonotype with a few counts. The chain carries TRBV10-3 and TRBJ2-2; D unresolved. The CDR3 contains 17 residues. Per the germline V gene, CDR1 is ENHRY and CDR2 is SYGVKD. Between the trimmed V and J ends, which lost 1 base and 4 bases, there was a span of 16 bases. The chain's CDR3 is CAISEFTKSSGTGELFF. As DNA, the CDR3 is TGTGCCATCAGTGAGTTTACGAAGAGCTCGGGCACCGGGGAGCTGTTTTTT.

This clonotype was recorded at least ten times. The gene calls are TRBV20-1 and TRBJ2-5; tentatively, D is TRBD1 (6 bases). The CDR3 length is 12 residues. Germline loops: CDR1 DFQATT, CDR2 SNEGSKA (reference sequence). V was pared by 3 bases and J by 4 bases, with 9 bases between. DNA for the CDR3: TGCAGTGCTAGCATCAGGGGAGAGACCCAGTACTTC. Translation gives CSASIRGETQYF.

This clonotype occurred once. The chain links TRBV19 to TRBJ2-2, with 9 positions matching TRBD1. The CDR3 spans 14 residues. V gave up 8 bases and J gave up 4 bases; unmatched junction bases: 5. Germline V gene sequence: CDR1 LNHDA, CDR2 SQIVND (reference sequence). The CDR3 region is CASRGTGCTGELFF. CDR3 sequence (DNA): TGTGCCAGTCGGGGGACAGGGTGCACCGGGGAGCTGTTTTTT.

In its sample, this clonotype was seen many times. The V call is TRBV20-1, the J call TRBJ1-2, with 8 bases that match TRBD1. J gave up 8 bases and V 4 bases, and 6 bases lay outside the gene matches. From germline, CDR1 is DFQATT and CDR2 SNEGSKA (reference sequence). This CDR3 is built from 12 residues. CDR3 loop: CSATGTGSGYTF. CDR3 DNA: TGCAGTGCTACCGGGACAGGCTCAGGCTACACCTTC.

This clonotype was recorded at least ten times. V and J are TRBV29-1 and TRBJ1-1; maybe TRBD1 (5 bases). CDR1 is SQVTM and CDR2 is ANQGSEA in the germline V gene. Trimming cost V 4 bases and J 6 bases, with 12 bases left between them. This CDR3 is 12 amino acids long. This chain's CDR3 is CSVVTQGAEAFF. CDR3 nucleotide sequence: TGCAGCGTTGTAACTCAAGGGGCTGAAGCTTTCTTT.

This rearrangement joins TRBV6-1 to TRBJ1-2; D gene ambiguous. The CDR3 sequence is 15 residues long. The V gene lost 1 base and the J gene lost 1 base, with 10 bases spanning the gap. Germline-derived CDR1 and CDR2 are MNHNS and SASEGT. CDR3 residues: CASSEVYGDNYGYTF. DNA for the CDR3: TGTGCCAGCAGTGAAGTATACGGGGATAACTATGGCTACACCTTC.